This T cell receptor beta chain was documented in a study of blood T cell repertoires in COVID-19. Overall study context: Acute and convalescent COVID-19 specimens originated in the United States, Italy and Spain. PBMCs, B-cell-depleted T cells, or T cells provided the cDNA or gDNA that made up the material.

The CDR3 has 13 residues. Germline-derived CDR1 and CDR2 are LNHDA and SQIVND (reference sequence). J lost 4 bases, V lost 7 bases, and 6 bases had no gene match. In the study's own analysis: Researchers report that nucleated cell counts were estimated from reference gene primer amplification. Profiling relied on immunoSEQ multiplex PCR, and the TCRdb table lists in-frame clones only, not all of them. Clonal size and the V and J genes are those of that table, whereas D and trimming came from the DNA. The table lists around 90,000 clones, under 90% of them singletons. The sample taken for sequencing was peripheral blood. The TCR sequence derives from a human donor in a cohort sampled during active COVID-19. V is TRBV19 and J is TRBJ1-1; 7 bases line up with TRBD1. The CDR3 sequence is CASIYRDSTEAFF. The CDR3 coding sequence is TGTGCCAGTATTTACAGGGACAGCACTGAAGCTTTCTTT.